This entry describes one TCR beta chain. This clonotype came up many times. Which antigen it targets is not known. Per-base qualities were not stored, and no clone one base away is much larger. These data are taken from a study of regulatory T cells in long-lasting Graves disease listed by TCRdb under 2021. Background for the entire study: Patients with newly diagnosed Graves' disease had been on antithyroid drugs for under 3 months. Persistent Graves' disease patients were compared with newly diagnosed Graves' disease patients by peripheral blood TCR sequencing and RNA sequencing. The study was conducted in China and was registered as a clinical trial. A total of roughly 33 samples underwent TCR sequencing: some 13 from persistent and roughly 20 from newly diagnosed Graves' disease patients. Summary of the overall study and its limitations: Sequencing and analysis were restricted to the TCR beta chain. The small sample size was acknowledged by the authors as a limitation that may reduce accuracy. Peripheral blood alone was examined, since thyroid tissue, which constituted the primary lesion, could not be accessed. Persistent patients shared more public clonotypes among themselves (2,741) than newly diagnosed patients did (over 900). Persistent Graves' disease patients showed lower TCR Shannon entropy and fewer highly expanded clones than newly diagnosed patients, suggesting clonal expansion.

In light of the paper, this sample's time point label describes: newly diagnosed GD, antithyroid drugs for less than 3 months. For both TCR sequencing and RNA sequencing, RNA was extracted from PBMCs using TRIzol. The diagnosis of Graves' disease followed American Thyroid Association guidelines. Patients for the study were recruited at an endocrinology department in Xi'an, China. From each patient, around 9 milliliters of peripheral blood was collected into an EDTA anticoagulant tube. Ficoll Paque Plus density gradient separation was used to isolate PBMCs, and no further T cell sorting was performed. RNA quality was checked with an Agilent 2100 Bioanalyzer and agarose gel, and concentration with a NanoDrop 2000. Preparation of the library involved multiplex PCR. TCRdb names Illumina HiSeq 4000 as the instrument used. iRepertoire HTBI primers and Arm-PCR amplification of CDR3 regions were used to construct TCR beta libraries. PCR products were gel purified before sequencing. The study's own analysis went as follows. Gene usage analysis of CDR3 amino acid clonotypes used the approximately 56 TRBV and more than 13 TRBJ segments found across samples. COPE and FqMerger were used to merge filtered high-quality paired reads into contigs. Contigs were aligned with BLAST to IMGT TRBV, TRBD and TRBJ reference genes, and CDR3 was defined per IMGT. Clonotypes above 0.1% frequency were classified as highly expanded clones. Repertoire diversity was measured by Shannon entropy, and V-J evenness by the Gini coefficient. A clonotype was considered public if more than one individual shared it. Starting from the raw public reads, TCRdb applied fastp trimming at Q25, assembled clones with MiXCR and retained in-frame beta chains. Every CDR3 protein is listed once, alongside the most common genes and DNA of its rows. TCRdb, not the authors, supplied the V and J calls. The sample includes a few hundred thousand distinct CDR3 sequences, with roughly 13% observed a single time. The ten biggest clones cover 10% of the sample.

These data also formed part of another study, on T cells in Graves' hyperthyroidism and ophthalmopathy. That second publication adds: Stable Graves' hyperthyroidism was defined as the absence of progression to ophthalmopathy over 18 months of follow-up. Hyperthyroidism patients were newly diagnosed, had a disease duration of under 2 months, and were aged 18 to 65 years. Patients with uncontrolled infections, other autoimmune diseases, pregnancy or lactation were excluded. Diagnoses were based on clinical symptoms, serum thyroxine and TRAb, thyroid ultrasound and orbital computed tomography. A first-round RT-PCR of the TCR CDR3 used the HTBI primer set with the Qiagen OneStep RT-PCR kit. Most expanded thyroid clonotypes (frequency above 0.001) were also detected in blood, a finding suggesting that blood repertoires may reflect thyroid immune responses. A model built on a 13 V-J signature distinguished ophthalmopathy from stable hyperthyroidism, reaching roughly 88% sensitivity and about 81% specificity in cross-validation and 80%/75% in testing. During validation, the model predicted progression to ophthalmopathy a median of approximately six months ahead of onset, with around 70% sensitivity and 72.22% specificity. TCR V-J signatures able to tell the groups apart were searched for in a discovery cohort of 100 or so patients, of whom fewer than 45 had Graves' ophthalmopathy and 57 had stable Graves' hyperthyroidism. Prospective prediction of ophthalmopathy was tested in an independent validation cohort of under 20 hyperthyroidism patients and approximately 17 patients who later progressed to ophthalmopathy. The 85 to 100 discovery patients were randomly split 7:3 into training and test sets. In addition, the study compared T-cell repertoires in thyroid tissue and in blood from roughly six Graves' hyperthyroidism patients. Following sampling, methimazole starting at 30 mg daily was given to hyperthyroidism patients, and high-dose intravenous methylprednisolone was given to ophthalmopathy patients. Libraries were constructed in a second round of multiplex PCR, after which size selection and purification were performed. Libraries were sequenced paired-end with 100 bp reads on an Illumina HiSeq2000. SOAPnuke was used to process the raw data, removing reads that contained adapters or uncalled bases, had a mean Phred below 15, or lacked an exact match to the constant primer or identifier. COPE v1.2.5 was used to merge high-quality paired reads, and clonotypes were defined as unique nucleotide sequences. MiTCR v1.1 was used to align clonotypes to the IMGT TRBV, TRBD and TRBJ reference segments. The analysis included only V-J combinations with a frequency above 0.0001, which together covered 99% to 99.2% of the repertoires. The TCS score was defined as F50 (clonal expansion) divided by E x V (chaos), with BLOSUM62-based TCRdist calculated between CDR3 peptides within each V-J. Welch's t-statistics and random forest reduced 514 V-J features to roughly 13, which were used in a naive Bayes classifier (R e1071). No statistical method was used to set the sample size in advance, and investigators knew the group allocation. The paper reports TCR Vbeta CDR3 sequencing of some 140 peripheral blood samples: approximately 41 ophthalmopathy, some 80 hyperthyroidism and around 17 progressor patients.

Source: peripheral blood mononuclear cells (PBMCs), taken at new diagnosis, from a patient treated with antithyroid drugs. This receptor was obtained from a young man with Graves disease. Donor details come from another sample of the same person, matched by shared clones.

At the DNA level, the sequence is TGTGCCACCAGTGATTTGCAGAACTATGGCTACACCTTC. This encodes CATSDLQNYGYTF. In this chain, TRBV24-1 is recombined with TRBJ1-2, with the identity of the D gene unclear. CDR1 and CDR2 were assigned from the germline V gene as KGHDR and SFDVKD. The CDR3 runs 13 residues from the cysteine to the phenylalanine. The only DNA kept is the CDR3, 39 bases in frame from the first base. Trimming takes 0 bases from V and 2 bases from J, and the germline ends sit 3 bases apart.